These 26 T cell receptor beta chains were all obtained from the same sample, sequenced in a study of response to subunit inactivated influenza vaccine. TCRdb passed the RT-PCR reads through MiXCR, listing each CDR3 protein once. The table lists about 700,000 distinct CDR3 sequences, 15% to 17% of them singletons. The material was PBMCs from blood, obtained 11 to 12 days after vaccination. The receptors stem from a man aged 45 to 65 who received an inactivated influenza vaccine.

This clonotype has more than one count but fewer than ten. The rearrangement uses TRBV20-1 and TRBJ1-3; 9 bases fit TRBD1. The CDR3 extends over 14 amino acids. In germline, CDR1 is DFQATT, CDR2 SNEGSKA (reference sequence). J lost 2 bases, V lost 3 bases, and 2 bases had no gene match. The CDR3 here is CSASTGGPGNTIYF. Here the CDR3 DNA reads TGCAGTGCTAGTACAGGGGGCCCTGGAAACACCATATATTTT.

The gene calls are TRBV7-2 and TRBJ2-7; D may correspond to TRBD1 or TRBD2 (7 bases each). Looked up from germline, CDR1 is SGHTA and CDR2 is FQGNSA. The V end was cut by 2 bases, the J end by 2 bases, with 19 bases between. The CDR3 covers 17 residues. CDR3 residues: CASSLSRGGTAPYEQYF. DNA for the CDR3: TGTGCCAGCAGCTTATCCAGGGGGGGGACAGCTCCCTACGAGCAGTACTTC. The full variable domain, its missing parts supplied by reference TRBV7-2 and TRBJ2-7, is GAGVSQSPSNKVTEKGKDVELRCDPISGHTALYWYRQSLGQGLEFLIYFQGNSAPDKSGLPSDRFSAERTGGSVSTLTIQRTQQEDSAVYLCASSLSRGGTAPYEQYFGPGTRLTVT.

The rearrangement links TRBV11-3 to TRBJ2-2, with 10 bases identical to TRBD1. With 1 base clipped from V and 4 bases from J, the junction kept 6 bases outside the gene matches. CDR3 length equals 17 residues. Germline CDR1 and CDR2: SGHNT and YENEEA. CDR3: CASSLGDRGSSTGELFF. The CDR3 bases are TGTGCCAGCAGCTTAGGGGACAGGGGCTCGAGCACCGGGGAGCTGTTTTTT.

This clonotype was seen repeatedly, ten times or more. The chain employs TRBV9 and TRBJ2-2, with D unresolved. V shed 6 bases and J shed 5 bases, with 11 bases lying between them. The CDR3 totals 13 residues. Germline CDR1 is SGDLS and CDR2 is YYNGEE. CDR3 residues: CASTGVRTGELFF. As DNA, the CDR3 is TGTGCCAGCACTGGGGTTCGGACCGGGGAGCTGTTTTTT.

The V gene is TRBV10-3, the J gene TRBJ2-7; TRBD1 agrees at 10 bases. The CDR3 spans 13 residues. J lost 6 bases, V lost 10 bases, and 9 bases had no gene match. Germline V CDR1 and CDR2: ENHRY, SYGVKD. The CDR3 region is CATAYDRGREQYF. CDR3 DNA: TGTGCCACCGCCTACGACAGGGGGCGCGAGCAGTACTTC.

The V and J genes are TRBV28 and TRBJ1-3; TRBD1 is a possible D gene (6 bases). In germline, CDR1 is MDHEN, CDR2 SYDVKM. The V end was cut by 2 bases, the J end by 7 bases, with 12 bases between. This CDR3 is 14 amino acids long. The CDR3 coding sequence is TGTGCCAGCAGTTTAACGGTTCAGGGGAACACCATATATTTT. Residues: CASSLTVQGNTIYF.

The chain links TRBV7-9 to TRBJ2-3; 8 bases are shared with TRBD2. The germline CDR1 and CDR2 sequences are SEHNR and FQNEAQ (reference sequence). V trimming: 5 bases; J trimming: 2 bases; junction bases outside the gene matches: 6. There are 15 residues in the CDR3. CDR3 in amino acids: CASSASSGVTDTQYF. In nucleotides, the CDR3 is TGTGCCAGCAGCGCGAGTAGCGGGGTCACAGATACGCAGTATTTT.

This clonotype has a count of ten or more. This rearrangement joins TRBV5-6 to TRBJ2-2; D gene ambiguous. V was shortened by 2 bases and J by 1 base, with 9 bases between the two germline ends. The CDR3 loop spans 15 amino acids. CDR1 is SGHDT, CDR2 YYEEEE, per germline. CDR3 amino acids: CASSFRGLNTGELFF. CDR3 nucleotides: TGTGCCAGCAGCTTTAGAGGATTGAACACCGGGGAGCTGTTTTTT.

This clonotype was seen a handful of times. The chain combines TRBV18 with TRBJ1-4; 11 nucleotides align to TRBD1. This CDR3 region has 18 residues. Germline V gene lookup returns CDR1 KGHSH and CDR2 LQKENI. Trimming at V came to 3 bases and at J to 0 bases, leaving 6 bases not matched to a gene. In DNA form, the CDR3 reads TGTGCCAGCTCACCTCCGGGACAGGGGGTTGCAACTAATGAAAAACTGTTTTTT. It translates to CASSPPGQGVATNEKLFF.

This clonotype came up a few times. The CDR3 sequence: CASSLVKGSRPTDNEQFF. For the CDR3, the DNA is TGTGCCAGCAGCTTGGTAAAGGGGTCAAGGCCGACCGACAATGAGCAGTTCTTC. This chain uses TRBV5-6 with TRBJ2-1, with TRBD1 as a possible D gene (5 bases). Germline V gives CDR1 SGHDT, CDR2 YYEEEE. This CDR3 has 18 amino acids. Trimming left V 0 bases short and J 5 bases short, with 21 bases between. The variable domain in full, with the rest retrieved from reference TRBV5-6 and TRBJ2-1, is DAGVTQSPTHLIKTRGQQVTLRCSPKSGHDTVSWYQQALGQGPQFIFQYYEEEERQRGNFPDRFSGHQFPNYSSELNVNALLLGDSALYLCASSLVKGSRPTDNEQFFGPGTRLTVL.

In DNA form, the CDR3 reads TGTGCCAGCAGTATCCCCCGGGGGCGGTTCCAAGAGACCCAGTACTTC. Its protein is CASSIPRGRFQETQYF. The chain has TRBV11-2 and TRBJ2-5, with D possibly called TRBD1 or TRBD2 (6 bases each). Germline V gene data show CDR1 as SGHAT and CDR2 as FQNNGV. Trimming pared 6 bases from V and 1 base from J, leaving 18 bases between. The CDR3 is 16 amino acids.

The chain has TRBV18 and TRBJ1-4, with a tentative D call TRBD1 (6 bases). This CDR3 has 13 residues. The germline V gene has CDR1 KGHSH and CDR2 LQKENI. V was trimmed by 5 bases and J by 5 bases, leaving 9 bases between them. The CDR3 DNA reads as TGTGCCAGCTCATTCGGACAGAATGAAAAACTGTTTTTT. As protein: CASSFGQNEKLFF.

The chain is built from TRBV4-1 and TRBJ2-7, with D possibly TRBD2 on 6 matching bases. CDR3 size: 16 residues. The germline V gene has CDR1 MGHRA and CDR2 YSYEKL. The V end lost 1 base, the J end lost 1 base, and 14 bases lay between the germline ends. CDR3 amino acids: CASSQGRGARSYEQYF. The CDR3 DNA sequence: TGCGCCAGCAGCCAAGGGCGCGGGGCGAGGTCCTACGAGCAGTACTTC.

The sample holds many counts of this clonotype. The chain joins TRBV9 to TRBJ2-5, with D unclear. The germline CDR1 and CDR2 sequences are SGDLS and YYNGEE. Trimming cost V 0 bases and J 5 bases, with 8 bases left between them. This CDR3 region has 13 residues. The CDR3 is CASSVGVGETQYF. DNA of the CDR3: TGTGCCAGCAGCGTAGGAGTCGGGGAGACCCAGTACTTC. The full variable domain, in which reference TRBV9 and TRBJ2-5 provide the parts outside the CDR3, is DSGVTQTPKHLITATGQRVTLRCSPRSGDLSVYWYQQSLDQGLQFLIQYYNGEERAKGNILERFSAQQFPDLHSELNLSSLELGDSALYFCASSVGVGETQYFGPGTRLLVL.

The chain recombines TRBV28 with TRBJ2-1, with 7 bases identical to TRBD2. From germline, CDR1 is MDHEN and CDR2 SYDVKM. CDR3 length: 15 amino acids. The V segment lost 7 bases and the J segment 5 bases; nucleotides outside the gene matches: 11. The CDR3 loop reads CASTNLGLDNNEQFF. In DNA form, the CDR3 reads TGTGCCAGCACCAACCTCGGACTAGACAACAATGAGCAGTTCTTC.

The table lists this clonotype with a few counts. This chain connects TRBV5-1 to TRBJ2-2; D possibly uses TRBD1 or TRBD2 (5 bases each). Germline assignment: CDR1 SGHRS and CDR2 YFSETQ. The ends were cut back, 3 bases at V and 0 bases at J, with 9 bases in the middle. The CDR3 runs 15 residues. In DNA, the CDR3 is TGCGCCAGCAGCTCGGGACGGCCGAACACCGGGGAGCTGTTTTTT. Amino acid sequence: CASSSGRPNTGELFF.

This clonotype was seen ten or more times. This chain joins TRBV15 and TRBJ1-5; D is ambiguous. This CDR3 has 14 residues. The V end lost 2 bases, the J end lost 2 bases, and 7 bases lay between the germline ends. Germline lookup yields CDR1 LNHNV and CDR2 YYDKDF (reference sequence). The CDR3 spells CATSRQLGNQPQHF. The CDR3, as DNA: TGTGCCACCAGCAGACAGTTAGGCAATCAGCCCCAGCATTTT.

The table lists this clonotype with many counts. The chain carries TRBV10-3 and TRBJ2-3; possibly TRBD1 for D (6 bases). Germline V gene lookup returns CDR1 ENHRY and CDR2 SYGVKD. V was pared by 6 bases and J by 5 bases, with 15 bases between. The CDR3 is made up of 14 amino acids. The CDR3 DNA sequence: TGTGCCATCAGGCCCACAGGGAAAGGAGATACGCAGTATTTT. It specifies CAIRPTGKGDTQYF.

CDR3 in amino acids: CASSEGTGTYNEQFF. The CDR3 nucleotides read TGCGCCAGCAGTGAGGGGACAGGGACGTACAATGAGCAGTTCTTC. The J gene is TRBJ2-1, the V gene TRBV10-1, with 9 bases aligning to TRBD1. Germline-derived CDR1 and CDR2 are WNHNN and SYGVQD (reference sequence). This CDR3 is built from 15 residues. V dropped 2 bases and J dropped 4; count of bases not matched to a gene: 3.

This clonotype was picked up a small number of times. The CDR3 DNA reads as TGCAGTGCCATGGACACTTGGAGCTCCTACGAGCAGTACTTC. Translating it yields CSAMDTWSSYEQYF. This chain connects TRBV20-1 to TRBJ2-7; possible D gene TRBD1, 5 bases. Germline V gene lookup returns CDR1 DFQATT and CDR2 SNEGSKA (reference sequence). Trimming took 6 bases from V and 0 from J, leaving 15 bases between them. CDR3 length equals 14 residues.

This clonotype was counted only a few times. The chain recombines TRBV28 with TRBJ2-2; D unclear. Germline V lookup: CDR1 MDHEN, CDR2 SYDVKM. CDR3 length equals 15 residues. Trimming took off 3 bases at V and 9 bases at J, with 17 bases between the two ends. CDR3 in amino acids: CASSFSHRIHRELFF. CDR3 in DNA: TGTGCCAGCAGTTTTTCCCACCGAATCCACCGGGAGCTGTTTTTT.

This clonotype was counted a few times. The genes are TRBV7-9 and TRBJ2-5; D may be TRBD1 (6 bases). The CDR3 totals 16 residues. The germline gives CDR1 SEHNR, CDR2 FQNEAQ (reference sequence). The V and J ends lost 8 bases and 2 bases respectively, with 21 bases between them. In nucleotides, the CDR3 is TGTGCCAGCGGAGAAAACAGGGCCCTTGCTCAAGAGACCCAGTACTTC. It specifies CASGENRALAQETQYF. Together with reference TRBV7-9 and TRBJ2-5, the CDR3 gives the full variable domain: DTGVSQNPRHKITKRGQNVTFRCDPISEHNRLYWYRQTLGQGPEFLTYFQNEAQLEKSRLLSDRFSAERPKGSFSTLEIQRTEQGDSAMYLCASGENRALAQETQYFGPGTRLLVL.

In its sample, this clonotype was seen a few times. CDR3 region: CASSFAGRNQPQHF. The CDR3 region has the DNA TGTGCCAGCAGCTTCGCAGGGAGGAATCAGCCCCAGCATTTT. The chain carries TRBV5-6 and TRBJ1-5; D is perhaps TRBD1 (5 bases). This CDR3 is built from 14 residues. Germline lookup yields CDR1 SGHDT and CDR2 YYEEEE. The V end was cut by 2 bases, the J end by 4 bases, with 10 bases between.

This clonotype has ten or more counts. The genes are TRBV15 and TRBJ2-2, with no clear D. This CDR3 spans 13 amino acids. Germline loops: CDR1 LNHNV, CDR2 YYDKDF (reference sequence). Trimming removed 3 bases from V and 6 bases from J, with 8 bases in between. CDR3 nucleotides: TGTGCCACCAGCAGTCGTATCCCCGGGGAGCTGTTTTTT. Translation gives CATSSRIPGELFF.

This clonotype has just a few counts. The chain uses TRBV9 and TRBJ2-1; possibly TRBD2 for D (5 bases). The germline V gene encodes CDR1 SGDLS and CDR2 YYNGEE. This CDR3 has 14 residues. Trimming removed 0 bases at V and 7 bases at J, with 11 bases between. The CDR3 DNA reads TGTGCCAGCAGCGTAGGTGGGCCGGGAAATGAGCAGTTCTTC. It specifies CASSVGGPGNEQFF.

V and J are TRBV18 and TRBJ1-1; TRBD1 agrees at 7 bases. After removal of 3 bases from V and 5 bases from J, the junction contained 9 bases not matched to a gene. Germline CDR1 reads KGHSH; CDR2 reads LQKENI. The CDR3 is 15 residues long. The DNA of the CDR3 is TGTGCCAGCTCACCTAAAGGGACAGCCGGGACTGAAGCTTTCTTT. It translates to CASSPKGTAGTEAFF.